This T cell receptor beta chain derives from a study of cytomegalovirus exposure and HLA in healthy donors. Whole-study results and caveats: In a later analysis, donors in an Asian-associated ancestry cluster reportedly had fewer N-insertions in productive TCRs than the cohort mean.

A word on this clone: What it binds is unknown.

PCR involved 60 Vbeta and 13 Jbeta primers. TCRdb's copy holds only in-frame clones and misses some; the assay was immunoSEQ multiplex PCR. The table has fewer than 200,000 clones, roughly 70% seen once. The sequenced sample consisted of PBMCs. This receptor was obtained from a woman in her 30s in good health and CMV-seronegative.

The CDR3: CASSLNPAYEQYF. The CDR3 bases are TGTGCCAGCAGCTTAAACCCAGCCTACGAGCAGTACTTC. The rearrangement links TRBV7-9 to TRBJ2-7; D gene uncertain. CDR1 and CDR2 (germline): SEHNR, FQNEAQ (reference sequence). V was shortened by 2 bases and J by 2 bases, with 7 bases between the two germline ends. This CDR3 is 13 amino acids long.